Shown below are 13 T cell receptor beta chains from a single sample sequenced in a study of cytomegalovirus exposure and HLA in healthy donors. Amplification used 60 Vbeta primers and 13 Jbeta primers. Assay: immunoSEQ multiplex PCR; the TCRdb copy retains only in-frame clones and omits some. The profile shows some 160,000 clones, approximately 82% of them singletons. What was sequenced was PBMCs. The receptors originated from a man in his forties or fifties in good health and CMV-seropositive.

The chain couples TRBV9 to TRBJ2-1; tentative D call: TRBD2 (5 bases). Trimming cost V 3 bases and J 0 bases, with 19 bases left between them. Germline V gene lookup returns CDR1 SGDLS and CDR2 YYNGEE. The CDR3 loop spans 18 amino acids. The CDR3 spells CASSAPLGEPRSYNEQFF. The CDR3 DNA reads TGTGCCAGCAGCGCCCCCCTCGGGGAGCCCCGCTCCTACAATGAGCAGTTCTTC.

This clone was seen a single time. V gene TRBV10-3 combines with J gene TRBJ2-2, with TRBD1 as a possible D gene (6 bases). This CDR3 region has 18 residues. Trimming left V 4 bases short and J 4 bases short, with 22 bases between. Germline V CDR1 and CDR2: ENHRY, SYGVKD. In DNA form, the CDR3 reads TGTGCCATCAGTGCTAAAGCCACAGGGACGGATATCACCGGGGAGCTGTTTTTT. Translating gives CAISAKATGTDITGELFF.

The chain links TRBV6-1 to TRBJ2-3; a weak D match, TRBD1 (6 bases). V was cut by 6 bases and J by 3 bases, with 16 bases left in between. The CDR3 contains 15 residues. CDR1 is MNHNS and CDR2 is SASEGT in the germline V gene. The CDR3 loop reads CASSSSGVGTDTQYF. CDR3 sequence (DNA): TGTGCCAGCAGCAGCTCAGGGGTCGGTACAGATACGCAGTATTTT.

The rearrangement links TRBV2 to TRBJ1-2; possible D gene TRBD1, 5 bases. The CDR3 has 13 residues. Germline-derived CDR1 and CDR2 are SNHLY and FYNNEI. Between the trimmed V and J ends, which lost 3 bases and 4 bases, there was a span of 9 bases. The CDR3 DNA reads as TGTGCCAGCAGTGACCGACAGTTCTATGGCTACACCTTC. Translation: CASSDRQFYGYTF.

This rearrangement joins TRBV5-1 to TRBJ1-1, with D possibly matching TRBD1 (6 bases). Looked up from germline, CDR1 is SGHRS and CDR2 is YFSETQ. Between the trimmed V and J ends, which lost 3 bases and 6 bases, there was a span of 27 bases. This CDR3 comprises 18 residues. The CDR3 spells CASSSHPPGGAFISEAFF. In DNA form, the CDR3 reads TGCGCCAGCAGCTCCCACCCTCCTGGGGGGGCCTTTATCTCTGAAGCTTTCTTT.

This chain links TRBV30 with TRBJ2-3; TRBD2 matches at 10 bases. Germline CDR1 GTSNPN, CDR2 SVGIG (reference sequence). This CDR3 region has 14 residues. The V gene end was trimmed by 2 bases and the J gene end by 4 bases; junction bases not matched to a gene: 3. The CDR3 here is CAWSMSGGADTQYF. In nucleotides, the CDR3 is TGTGCCTGGAGTATGAGCGGGGGGGCAGATACGCAGTATTTT. Using reference TRBV30 and TRBJ2-3 for the parts outside the CDR3, the full variable domain is SQTIHQWPATLVQPVGSPLSLECTVEGTSNPNLYWYRQAAGRGLQLLFYSVGIGQISSEVPQNLSASRPQDRQFILSSKKLLLSDSGFYLCAWSMSGGADTQYFGPGTRLTVL.

The chain uses TRBV10-3 and TRBJ1-5; the match to TRBD1 covers 8 bases. The J segment lost 1 base and the V segment lost 3 bases, leaving 5 bases of the junction unmatched. The V gene's germline CDR1 is ENHRY and CDR2 SYGVKD. The CDR3 runs 16 residues. CDR3 in amino acids: CAISDPGQGSNQPQHF. CDR3 nucleotide sequence: TGTGCCATCAGTGACCCCGGACAGGGAAGCAATCAGCCCCAGCATTTT.

The V and J genes are TRBV6-6 and TRBJ2-5, with TRBD2 identical over 12 bases. The germline V gene encodes CDR1 MNHNY and CDR2 SVGAGI (reference sequence). Trimming took 4 bases from V and 4 from J; bases not matched to a gene: 7. The CDR3 loop spans 16 amino acids. CDR3 amino acids: CASSFPTSGRGETQYF. Here the CDR3 DNA reads TGTGCCAGCAGTTTCCCGACTAGCGGGAGAGGAGAGACCCAGTACTTC.

A few counts support this clone. The chain employs TRBV6-5 and TRBJ1-1; D ambiguous. CDR1 is MNHEY and CDR2 is SVGAGI in the germline V gene. V was pared by 5 bases and J by 3 bases, with 10 bases between. This CDR3 region has 13 residues. The CDR3 nucleotides read TGTGCCAGCAGTATACGGGAATACACTGAAGCTTTCTTT. Amino acids: CASSIREYTEAFF.

The genes are TRBV2 and TRBJ2-7; D is ambiguous. This CDR3 spans 15 amino acids. CDR1 is SNHLY and CDR2 is FYNNEI in the germline V gene. V was shortened by 6 bases and J by 3 bases, with 18 bases between the two germline ends. CDR3 loop: CASSPSSTRYYEQYV. CDR3 sequence (DNA): TGTGCCAGCAGCCCATCTAGTACCCGCTACTACGAGCAGTACGTC.

The chain is built from TRBV11-2 and TRBJ2-1; maybe TRBD1 (6 bases). Germline lookup yields CDR1 SGHAT and CDR2 FQNNGV. V was trimmed by 5 bases and J by 0 bases, leaving 14 bases between them. The length of the CDR3 is 16 residues. The CDR3 region has the DNA TGTGCCAGCAGCACCTTACAGGGCAGCTCCTACAATGAGCAGTTCTTC. Translation gives CASSTLQGSSYNEQFF.

CDR3 DNA sequence: TGTGCCAGCAGTGTGTCCGTCGGTTACGACTCTGGAAACACCATATATTTT. Translated, it gives CASSVSVGYDSGNTIYF. The chain links TRBV9 to TRBJ1-3; D call uncertain. The V gene lost 5 bases and the J gene lost 0 bases, with 18 bases spanning the gap. This CDR3 region has 17 residues. The germline gives CDR1 SGDLS, CDR2 YYNGEE.

The chain employs TRBV11-3 and TRBJ2-2, with 12 positions matching TRBD2. The length of the CDR3 is 19 residues. Germline-derived CDR1 and CDR2 are SGHNT and YENEEA. Unmatched junction bases numbered 13, after V lost 5 bases and J lost 3 bases. DNA of the CDR3: TGTGCCAGCAGCGTTAGATGGCTAGCGGGAGGGCCCGACACCGGGGAGCTGTTTTTT. Translation: CASSVRWLAGGPDTGELFF.